What follows are 12 T cell receptor beta chains derived from one specimen sequenced in a study of Tregs in tolerant kidney transplant recipients. Sequenced by immunoSEQ multiplex PCR; TCRdb stores in-frame clones only, minus some. The table lists about 78,000 clones, 91% of them singletons. Sequencing was performed on Tregs from blood, taken before the transplant. The receptors were sampled from a human donor who received a combined kidney and bone marrow transplant.

This chain links TRBV2 with TRBJ1-4; TRBD1 aligns across 11 bases. The length of the CDR3 is 15 residues. Germline V lookup: CDR1 SNHLY, CDR2 FYNNEI. V was clipped by 8 bases and J by 10 bases; unmatched bases: 12. The CDR3 reads CASSSAGQGAGKLFF. CDR3 in DNA: TGTGCCAGCTCATCCGCAGGACAGGGGGCGGGAAAACTGTTTTTT.

The chain recombines TRBV27 with TRBJ2-7; D is ambiguous. The CDR3 length is 16 residues. Germline-derived CDR1 and CDR2 are MNHEY and SMNVEV (reference sequence). Deletions cut 4 bases from V and 2 bases from J, with 18 bases between. In DNA form, the CDR3 reads TGTGCCAGCAGTTCATCCAGGTGGATGGGGACCTACGAGCAGTACTTC. It codes for CASSSSRWMGTYEQYF.

The V and J genes are TRBV9 and TRBJ1-3; D may be TRBD1 (5 bases). The CDR3 spans 13 residues. The germline CDR1 and CDR2 sequences are SGDLS and YYNGEE. Trimming removed 3 bases at V and 4 bases at J, with 8 bases between. The CDR3 spells CASSAGSGNTIYF. The CDR3 coding sequence is TGTGCCAGCAGCGCAGGGTCGGGAAACACCATATATTTT.

This chain uses TRBV10-3 with TRBJ2-3, with no clear D. Deletions cut 10 bases from V and 3 bases from J, with 14 bases between. This CDR3 spans 13 amino acids. The germline CDR1 and CDR2 sequences are ENHRY and SYGVKD. CDR3 residues: CATQYLQTDTQYF. In nucleotides, the CDR3 is TGTGCCACTCAGTACCTTCAAACAGATACGCAGTATTTT.

The CDR3 spells CASSGDSWGAWFF. The CDR3 bases are TGTGCCAGCAGTGGAGACAGTTGGGGGGCATGGTTCTTC. The genes are TRBV25-1 and TRBJ2-1; D possibly matches TRBD1 or TRBD2 (6 bases each). V was cut by 4 bases and J by 15 bases, with 19 bases left in between. The length of the CDR3 is 13 residues. Germline assignment: CDR1 MGHDK and CDR2 SYGVNS.

This clone appeared a few times. This chain connects TRBV7-2 to TRBJ2-7; D not certain. This CDR3 contains 16 residues. Trimming stripped 1 base from V and 7 bases from J, with 20 bases between. CDR1 and CDR2 from the germline V gene are SGHTA and FQGNSA. For the CDR3, the DNA is TGTGCCAGCAGCTTAGAGAATAGTCTTCAACCTAGGGAGCAGTACTTC. Protein sequence: CASSLENSLQPREQYF.

The J gene is TRBJ2-5, the V gene TRBV27; 7 bases map to TRBD1. The DNA end lines up better with TRBJ2-7; the J call may be wrong. Germline loops: CDR1 MNHEY, CDR2 SMNVEV (reference sequence). The CDR3 spans 15 residues. The CDR3 sequence is CASTGYRGSSYEQYF. DNA for the CDR3: TGTGCCAGCACCGGATACAGGGGAAGCTCCTACGAGCAGTACTTC.

This rearrangement joins TRBV2 to TRBJ2-7; no definite D call. Germline V gene lookup returns CDR1 SNHLY and CDR2 FYNNEI. V was trimmed by 1 base and J by 0 bases, leaving 10 bases between them. CDR3 length: 15 amino acids. CDR3 DNA sequence: TGTGCCAGCAGTGAAGTAGGTTTTCTCTCCTACGAGCAGTACTTC. It specifies CASSEVGFLSYEQYF.

Here the CDR3 DNA reads TGTGCCAGCAGCTCGACAGGGGGTACCGTCTACGAGCAGTACTTC. Translation: CASSSTGGTVYEQYF. The V gene is TRBV11-2, the J gene TRBJ2-7; 9 bases map to TRBD1. Germline values: CDR1 SGHAT, CDR2 FQNNGV. Trimming took 4 bases from V and 3 from J; bases not matched to a gene: 7. The CDR3 loop spans 15 amino acids.

This sequence joins TRBV5-1 and TRBJ1-2; D gene uncertain. This CDR3 contains 14 residues. The V end was cut by 7 bases, the J end by 9 bases, with 22 bases between. Germline-derived CDR1 and CDR2 are SGHRS and YFSETQ. CDR3 sequence: CASYPSPSVQSYTF. DNA of the CDR3: TGCGCCAGCTATCCCTCCCCGTCTGTTCAGAGCTACACCTTC.

The chain employs TRBV4-2 and TRBJ1-4, with TRBD1 matching 9 bases. V was pared by 1 base and J by 3 bases, with 9 bases of the junction left unmatched. CDR1 and CDR2 from the germline V gene are LGHNA and YNFKEQ. The CDR3 runs to 18 residues. The DNA for the CDR3 is TGTGCCAGCAGCCAAGCGGTGACAGGGGGGTCGGCTAATGAAAAACTGTTTTTT. This sequence encodes CASSQAVTGGSANEKLFF.

This clone was observed a handful of times. The CDR3 loop is CASSLAVRGSGRGSYEQYF. As DNA, the CDR3 is TGTGCCAGCAGCTTAGCAGTTCGGGGGAGCGGGAGGGGGTCCTACGAGCAGTACTTC. V is TRBV11-3 and J is TRBJ2-7, with TRBD2 matching over 10 bases. CDR1 is SGHNT and CDR2 is YENEEA in the germline V gene. CDR3 length equals 19 residues. Unmatched junction bases numbered 13, after V lost 1 base and J lost 1 base.